This T cell receptor beta chain came from a study of OX40 agonist ivuxolimab in advanced cancers. Across the whole study: With a range of about 20 to 79, age averaged approximately 55 years, and 70% to 85% were male.

A word on this clone: Antigen: not known.

Clones were sequenced by immunoSEQ multiplex PCR, and TCRdb holds only the in-frame ones, with some missing. The sample holds some 30,000 clones, about 74% seen once. Study-level results: CD4+ and CD8+ blood T cells expanded clonally by week 6 at 0.1 to 3.0 mg/kg.

The V segment lost 1 base and the J segment 0 bases; nucleotides outside the gene matches: 7. Germline V CDR1 and CDR2: LGHNA, YNFKEQ. The CDR3 sequence is 18 residues long. Specimen: CD4+ or CD8+ T cells sorted from blood, collected in a trial of the OX40 agonist ivuxolimab. The V call is TRBV4-2, the J call TRBJ2-3; 10 bases fit TRBD2. The clonotype comes from an adult with an advanced solid tumor such as melanoma, head and neck, liver or kidney cancer. In DNA form, the CDR3 reads TGTGCCAGCAGCCAAGTTGCTAGCGGGGGAATAAGCACAGATACGCAGTATTTT. It codes for CASSQVASGGISTDTQYF.